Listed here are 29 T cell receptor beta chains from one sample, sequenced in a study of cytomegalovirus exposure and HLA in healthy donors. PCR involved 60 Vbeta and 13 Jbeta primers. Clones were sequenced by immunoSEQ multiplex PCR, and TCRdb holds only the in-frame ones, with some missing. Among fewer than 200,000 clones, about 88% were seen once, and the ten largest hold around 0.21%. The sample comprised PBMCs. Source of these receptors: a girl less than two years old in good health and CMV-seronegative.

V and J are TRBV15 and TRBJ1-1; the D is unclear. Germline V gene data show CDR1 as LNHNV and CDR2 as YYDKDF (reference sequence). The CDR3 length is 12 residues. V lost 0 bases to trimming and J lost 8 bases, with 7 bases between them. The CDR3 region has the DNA TGTGCCACCAGCAGAGATCGGGGAGAAGCTTTCTTT. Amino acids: CATSRDRGEAFF.

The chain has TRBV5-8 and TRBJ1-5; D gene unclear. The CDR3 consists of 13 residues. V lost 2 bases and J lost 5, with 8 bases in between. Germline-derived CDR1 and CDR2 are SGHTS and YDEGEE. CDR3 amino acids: CASSLTRHQPQHF. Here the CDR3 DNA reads TGTGCCAGCAGCTTAACCAGGCATCAGCCCCAGCATTTT.

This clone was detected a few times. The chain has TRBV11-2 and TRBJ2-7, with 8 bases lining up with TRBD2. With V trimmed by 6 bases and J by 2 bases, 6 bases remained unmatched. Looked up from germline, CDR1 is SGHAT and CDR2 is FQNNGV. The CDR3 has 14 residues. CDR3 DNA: TGTGCCAGCAGGCAAGCGGGGGTCACCTACGAGCAGTACTTC. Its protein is CASRQAGVTYEQYF.

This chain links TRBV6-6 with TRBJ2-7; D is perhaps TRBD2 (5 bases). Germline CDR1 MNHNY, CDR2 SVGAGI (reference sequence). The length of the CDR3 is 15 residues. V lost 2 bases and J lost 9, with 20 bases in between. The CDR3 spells CASSYARSAPPVQYF. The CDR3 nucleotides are TGTGCCAGCAGTTACGCCCGTAGCGCACCACCGGTGCAGTACTTC.

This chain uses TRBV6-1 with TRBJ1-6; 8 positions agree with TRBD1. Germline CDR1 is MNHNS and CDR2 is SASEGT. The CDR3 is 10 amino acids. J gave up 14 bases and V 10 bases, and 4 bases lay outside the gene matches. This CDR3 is CATNRGTLHF. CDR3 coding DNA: TGTGCCACTAACAGGGGGACCCTCCACTTT.

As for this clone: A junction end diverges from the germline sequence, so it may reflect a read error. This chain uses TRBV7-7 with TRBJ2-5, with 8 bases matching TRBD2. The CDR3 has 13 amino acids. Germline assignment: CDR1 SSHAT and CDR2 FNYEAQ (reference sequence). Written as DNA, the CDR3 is TGTGCTAGCAGCCCAGCGGGAGTGGCTAGTGTGGACTTC. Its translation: CASSPAGVASVDF.

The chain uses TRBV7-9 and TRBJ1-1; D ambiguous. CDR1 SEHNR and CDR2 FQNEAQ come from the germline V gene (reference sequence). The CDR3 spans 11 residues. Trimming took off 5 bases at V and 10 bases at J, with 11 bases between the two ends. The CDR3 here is CASSHSEGAFF. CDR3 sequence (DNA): TGTGCCAGCAGCCACAGCGAGGGAGCTTTCTTT.

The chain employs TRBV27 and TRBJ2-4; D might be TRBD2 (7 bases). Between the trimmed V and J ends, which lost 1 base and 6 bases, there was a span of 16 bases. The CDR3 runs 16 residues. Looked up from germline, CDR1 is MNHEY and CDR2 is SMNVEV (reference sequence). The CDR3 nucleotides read TGTGCCAGCAGTTTATTAGGGGGGGCGAGTGTAAACATTCAGTACTTC. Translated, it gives CASSLLGGASVNIQYF.

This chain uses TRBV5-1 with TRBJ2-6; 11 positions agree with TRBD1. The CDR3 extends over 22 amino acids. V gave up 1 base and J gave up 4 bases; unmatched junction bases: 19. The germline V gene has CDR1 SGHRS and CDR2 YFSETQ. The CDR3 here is CASSLWGEPGTGGFSGANVLTF. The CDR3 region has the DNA TGCGCCAGCAGCTTGTGGGGGGAACCCGGGACAGGGGGTTTTTCCGGGGCCAACGTCCTGACTTTC.

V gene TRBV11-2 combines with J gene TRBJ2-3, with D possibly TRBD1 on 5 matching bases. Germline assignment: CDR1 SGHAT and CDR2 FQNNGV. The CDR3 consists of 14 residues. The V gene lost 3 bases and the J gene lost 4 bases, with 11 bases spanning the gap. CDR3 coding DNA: TGTGCCAGCAGCTTGGGGCTGGCCCCAGATACGCAGTATTTT. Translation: CASSLGLAPDTQYF. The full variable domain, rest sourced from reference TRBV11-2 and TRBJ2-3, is EAGVAQSPRYKIIEKRQSVAFWCNPISGHATLYWYQQILGQGPKLLIQFQNNGVVDDSQLPKDRFSAERLKGVDSTLKIQPAKLEDSAVYLCASSLGLAPDTQYFGPGTRLTVL.

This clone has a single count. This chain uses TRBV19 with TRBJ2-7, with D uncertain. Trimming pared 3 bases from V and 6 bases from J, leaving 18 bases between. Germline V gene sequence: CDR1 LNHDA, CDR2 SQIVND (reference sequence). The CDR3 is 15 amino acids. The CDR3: CASSIGVRRTCEQYF. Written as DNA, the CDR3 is TGTGCCAGTAGTATTGGTGTGCGTCGCACCTGCGAGCAGTACTTC.

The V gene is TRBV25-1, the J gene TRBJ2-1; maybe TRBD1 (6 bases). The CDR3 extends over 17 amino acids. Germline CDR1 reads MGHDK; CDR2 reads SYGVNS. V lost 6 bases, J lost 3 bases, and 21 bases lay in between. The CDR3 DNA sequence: TGTGCCAGCAGCCCGTTTGAAGGGGGAAAGCACTACAATGAGCAGTTCTTC. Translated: CASSPFEGGKHYNEQFF.

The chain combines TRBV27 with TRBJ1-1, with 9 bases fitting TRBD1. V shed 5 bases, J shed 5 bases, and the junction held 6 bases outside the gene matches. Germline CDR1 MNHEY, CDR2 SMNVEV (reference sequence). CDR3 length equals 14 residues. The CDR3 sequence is CASSPRQGGTEAFF. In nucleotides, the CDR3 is TGTGCCAGCAGTCCAAGACAGGGGGGGACTGAAGCTTTCTTT.

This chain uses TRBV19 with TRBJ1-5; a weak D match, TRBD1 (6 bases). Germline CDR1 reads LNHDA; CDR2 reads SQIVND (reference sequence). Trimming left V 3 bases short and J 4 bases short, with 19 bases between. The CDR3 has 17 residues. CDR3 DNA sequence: TGTGCCAGTAGTATTGATCGGGAAGTCAGGGGTAATCAGCCCCAGCATTTT. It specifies CASSIDREVRGNQPQHF.

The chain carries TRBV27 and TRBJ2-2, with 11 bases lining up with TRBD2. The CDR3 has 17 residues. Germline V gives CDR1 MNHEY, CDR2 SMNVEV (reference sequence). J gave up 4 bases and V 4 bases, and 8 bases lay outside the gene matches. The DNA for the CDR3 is TGTGCCAGCAGTTCCCCAACTAGCGGGAGTATCACCGGGGAGCTGTTTTTT. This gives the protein CASSSPTSGSITGELFF.

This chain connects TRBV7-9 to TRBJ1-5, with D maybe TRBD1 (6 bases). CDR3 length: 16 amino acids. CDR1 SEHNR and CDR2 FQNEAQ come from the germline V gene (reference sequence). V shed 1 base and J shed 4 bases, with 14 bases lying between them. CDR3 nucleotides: TGTGCCAGCAGCTTAGGGGGGCGTATAGCAAATCAGCCCCAGCATTTT. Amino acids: CASSLGGRIANQPQHF.

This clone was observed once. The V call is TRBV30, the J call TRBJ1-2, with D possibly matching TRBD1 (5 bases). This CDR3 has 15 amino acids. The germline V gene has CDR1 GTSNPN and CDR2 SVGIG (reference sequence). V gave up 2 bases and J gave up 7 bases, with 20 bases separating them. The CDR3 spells CAWSKAGRGFFGYTF. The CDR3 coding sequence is TGTGCCTGGAGTAAGGCAGGGAGGGGATTCTTTGGCTACACCTTC.

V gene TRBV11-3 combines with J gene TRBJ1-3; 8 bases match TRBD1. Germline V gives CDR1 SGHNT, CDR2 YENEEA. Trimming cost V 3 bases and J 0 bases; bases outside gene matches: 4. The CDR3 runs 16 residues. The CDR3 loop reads CASSLGRGHSGNTIYF. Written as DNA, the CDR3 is TGTGCCAGCAGCTTGGGCAGGGGGCACTCTGGAAACACCATATATTTT.

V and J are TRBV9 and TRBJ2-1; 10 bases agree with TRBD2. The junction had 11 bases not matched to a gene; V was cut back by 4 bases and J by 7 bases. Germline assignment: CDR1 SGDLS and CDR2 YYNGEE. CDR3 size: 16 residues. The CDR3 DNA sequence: TGTGCCAGCAGCATCCCCCGACTAGCGGGTAGAAATGAGCAGTTCTTC. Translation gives CASSIPRLAGRNEQFF.

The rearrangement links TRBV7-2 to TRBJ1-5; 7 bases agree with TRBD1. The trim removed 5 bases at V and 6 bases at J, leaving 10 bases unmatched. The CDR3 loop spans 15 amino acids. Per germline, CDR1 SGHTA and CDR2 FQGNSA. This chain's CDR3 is CASSPRTGSVQPQHF. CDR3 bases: TGTGCCAGCAGCCCCCGGACAGGTTCGGTTCAGCCCCAGCATTTT.

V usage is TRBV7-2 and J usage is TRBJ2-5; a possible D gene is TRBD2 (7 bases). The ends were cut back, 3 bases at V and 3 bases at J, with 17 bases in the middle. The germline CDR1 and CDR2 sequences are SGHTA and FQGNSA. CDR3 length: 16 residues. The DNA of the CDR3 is TGTGCCAGCAGCTTCCTCGCGGGAGCAGGGGAAGAGACCCAGTACTTC. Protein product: CASSFLAGAGEETQYF.

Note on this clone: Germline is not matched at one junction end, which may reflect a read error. The CDR3 loop reads CASSPGGSTDTQYF. CDR3 coding DNA: TGTGCTAGCAGCCCAGGGGGGAGCACAGATACGCAGTATTTT. This rearrangement joins TRBV7-7 to TRBJ2-3, with a tentative D call TRBD1 (7 bases). The length of the CDR3 is 14 residues. The germline V gene has CDR1 SSHAT and CDR2 FNYEAQ (reference sequence).

The CDR3 DNA reads TGTGCCAGCAGCTTGGCCGCGGGAGGAAACACCATATATTTT. This sequence encodes CASSLAAGGNTIYF. The genes are TRBV5-5 and TRBJ1-3, with D uncertain. This CDR3 comprises 14 residues. Trimming removed 0 bases from V and 4 bases from J, with 8 bases in between. Looked up from germline, CDR1 is SGHKS and CDR2 is YYEKEE (reference sequence).

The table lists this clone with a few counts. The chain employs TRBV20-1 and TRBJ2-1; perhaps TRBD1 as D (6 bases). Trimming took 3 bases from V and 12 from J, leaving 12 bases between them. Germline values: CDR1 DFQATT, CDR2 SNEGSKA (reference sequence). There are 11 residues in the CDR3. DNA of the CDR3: TGCAGTGCTAGGGCGAAGACAGGGCAGTTCTTC. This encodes CSARAKTGQFF.

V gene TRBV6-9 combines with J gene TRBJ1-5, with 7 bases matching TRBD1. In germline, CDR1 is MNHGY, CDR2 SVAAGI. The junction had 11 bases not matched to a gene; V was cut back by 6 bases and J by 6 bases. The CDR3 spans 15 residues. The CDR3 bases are TGTGCCAGCAGACCTAGGGGGCTAGGCAGTCAGCCCCAGCATTTT. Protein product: CASRPRGLGSQPQHF.

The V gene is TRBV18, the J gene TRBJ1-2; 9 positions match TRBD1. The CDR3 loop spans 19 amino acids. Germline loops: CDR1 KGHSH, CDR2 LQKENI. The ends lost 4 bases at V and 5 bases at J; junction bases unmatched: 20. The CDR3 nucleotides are TGTGCCAGCTCACAGTCCTTACAGGGGGCGCTGAGGTCAACGTATGGCTACACCTTC. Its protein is CASSQSLQGALRSTYGYTF.

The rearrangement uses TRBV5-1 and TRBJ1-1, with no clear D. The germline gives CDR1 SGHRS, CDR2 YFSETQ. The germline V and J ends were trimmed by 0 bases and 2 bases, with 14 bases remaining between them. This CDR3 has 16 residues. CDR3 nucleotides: TGCGCCAGCAGCTTGGAAAGTACAGCTCTCAACACTGAAGCTTTCTTT. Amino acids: CASSLESTALNTEAFF. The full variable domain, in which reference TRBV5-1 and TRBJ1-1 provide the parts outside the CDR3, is KAGVTQTPRYLIKTRGQQVTLSCSPISGHRSVSWYQQTPGQGLQFLFEYFSETQRNKGNFPGRFSGRQFSNSRSEMNVSTLELGDSALYLCASSLESTALNTEAFFGQGTRLTVV.

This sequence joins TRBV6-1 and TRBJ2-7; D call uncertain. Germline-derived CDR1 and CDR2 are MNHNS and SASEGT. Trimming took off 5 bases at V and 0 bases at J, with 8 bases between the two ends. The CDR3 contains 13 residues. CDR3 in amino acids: CASSIQISYEQYF. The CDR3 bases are TGTGCCAGCAGTATCCAAATCTCCTACGAGCAGTACTTC.

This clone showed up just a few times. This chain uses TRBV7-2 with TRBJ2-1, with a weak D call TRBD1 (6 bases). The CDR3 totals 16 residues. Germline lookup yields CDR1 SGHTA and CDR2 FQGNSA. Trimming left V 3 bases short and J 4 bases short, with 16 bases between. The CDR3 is CASSFLSGQNYNEQFF. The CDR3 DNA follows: TGTGCCAGCAGCTTCCTCTCTGGACAGAATTACAATGAGCAGTTCTTC.